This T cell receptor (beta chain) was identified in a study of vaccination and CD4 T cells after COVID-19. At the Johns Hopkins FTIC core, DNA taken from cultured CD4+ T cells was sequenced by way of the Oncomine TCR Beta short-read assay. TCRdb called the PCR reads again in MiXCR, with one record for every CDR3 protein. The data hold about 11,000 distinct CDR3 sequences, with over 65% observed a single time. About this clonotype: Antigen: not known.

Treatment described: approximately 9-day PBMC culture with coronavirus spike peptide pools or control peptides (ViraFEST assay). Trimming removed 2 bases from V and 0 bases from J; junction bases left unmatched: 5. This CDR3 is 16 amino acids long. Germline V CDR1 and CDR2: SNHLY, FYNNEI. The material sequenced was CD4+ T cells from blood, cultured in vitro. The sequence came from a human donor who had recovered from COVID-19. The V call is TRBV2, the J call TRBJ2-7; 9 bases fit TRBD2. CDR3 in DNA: TGTGCCAGCAGTGAAAGGACTAGCGCATTCTCCTACGAGCAGTACTTC. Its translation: CASSERTSAFSYEQYF.